This is a list of T cell receptor beta chains from one sample in a study of CD8 T cells in ankylosing spondylitis. Each CDR3 protein gets one entry after TCRdb re-called the 5' RACE reads with MiXCR. This sample carries approximately 300,000 distinct CDR3 sequences, under 8.5% of them seen once, and the ten largest clones take more than 12%. Sequences were obtained from blood, either unsorted or a sorted T cell fraction (not recorded which). Receptors were obtained from a male donor with ankylosing spondylitis. CDR3s include the opening cysteine and the closing phenylalanine or tryptophan. Fields, in order: CDR3 length, V gene, D gene, clone size, J gene, CDR3 DNA, CDR3 protein. The D gene is left open where the match is weak. The listing skips clone size in some rows; elsewhere it reads once, few, many or a size class.

length: 14; V: TRBV4-3; D: -; size: few; J: TRBJ2-2; DNA: TGCGCCAGCAGCCAAGACCGGGACCTTTTGAGCATGGAATTT; CDR3: CASSQDRDLLSMEF
length: 11; V: TRBV28; D: -; size: many; J: TRBJ2-7; DNA: TGTGCCAGCAGACAAACCTACGAGCAGTACTTC; CDR3: CASRQTYEQYF
length: 13; V: TRBV7-9; D: -; size: many; J: TRBJ2-1; DNA: TGTGCCAGCAAACTAGCAGAGTCAAATGAGCAGTTCTTC; CDR3: CASKLAESNEQFF
length: 15; V: TRBV9; D: TRBD1; size: few; J: TRBJ2-3; DNA: TGTGCCAGCAGCGTCGGGACAGAAGCAACAGATACGCAGTATTTT; CDR3: CASSVGTEATDTQYF
length: 15; V: TRBV9; D: TRBD2; size: few; J: TRBJ2-5; DNA: TGTGCCAGCAGCGATCAAACGGGAGGGAGGGAGACCCAGTACTTC; CDR3: CASSDQTGGRETQYF
length: 14; V: TRBV25-1; D: -; size: many; J: TRBJ1-1; DNA: TGTGCCAGCAGTGAATGGGGATTTGGGGAGAGAGCTTTCTTT; CDR3: CASSEWGFGERAFF
length: 16; V: TRBV12-3/TRBV12-4; D: -; size: -; J: TRBJ2-3; DNA: TGTGCCAGCAGAAGGGGGGGGGCAGGGACCCAGGATACGCAGTATTTT; CDR3: CASRRGGAGTQDTQYF
length: 16; V: TRBV7-2; D: TRBD2; size: few; J: TRBJ2-1; DNA: TGTGCCAGCAGCCGCTACGGGAGGGGGTCCTACAATGAGCAGTTCTTC; CDR3: CASSRYGRGSYNEQFF
length: 14; V: TRBV29-1; D: TRBD2; size: few; J: TRBJ2-7; DNA: TGCAGCGTTCTGAGAGTAGCGGGAAATTACGAGCAGTACTTC; CDR3: CSVLRVAGNYEQYF
length: 15; V: TRBV7-3; D: -; size: few; J: TRBJ2-7; DNA: TGTGCCAGCAGCTTAACTTTAGGGGGGTTGGAAGAGCAGTACTTC; CDR3: CASSLTLGGLEEQYF
length: 14; V: TRBV4-2; D: TRBD2; size: few; J: TRBJ2-1; DNA: TGTGCCAGCAGCCAATACAGGGCGGGGGGTGAGCAGTTCTTC; CDR3: CASSQYRAGGEQFF
length: 14; V: TRBV2; D: TRBD1; size: many; J: TRBJ2-1; DNA: TGTGCCAGCAGCCTTGGACAGGGGGTGCGCGAGCAGTTCTTC; CDR3: CASSLGQGVREQFF
length: 15; V: TRBV6-4; D: TRBD2; size: many; J: TRBJ2-1; DNA: TGTGCCAGCAGTGGCAGGTTCGGGACTATCAATGAGCAGTTCTTC; CDR3: CASSGRFGTINEQFF
length: 14; V: TRBV19; D: -; size: few; J: TRBJ1-1; DNA: TGTGCCAGTAGTATCCCTCATCGGTCGACTGAAGCTTTCTTT; CDR3: CASSIPHRSTEAFF